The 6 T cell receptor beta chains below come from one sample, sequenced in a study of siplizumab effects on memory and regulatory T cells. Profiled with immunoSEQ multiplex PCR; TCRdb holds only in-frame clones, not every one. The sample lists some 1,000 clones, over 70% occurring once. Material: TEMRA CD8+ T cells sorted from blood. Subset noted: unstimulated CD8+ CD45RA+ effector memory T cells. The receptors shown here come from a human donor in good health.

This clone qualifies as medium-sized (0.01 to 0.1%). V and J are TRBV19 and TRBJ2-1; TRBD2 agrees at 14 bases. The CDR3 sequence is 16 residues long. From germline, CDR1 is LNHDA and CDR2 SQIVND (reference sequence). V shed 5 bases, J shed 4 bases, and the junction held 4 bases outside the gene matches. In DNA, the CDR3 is TGTGCCAGTAGTGAGACTAGCGGGGGGGATTACAATGAGCAGTTCTTC. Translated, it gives CASSETSGGDYNEQFF.

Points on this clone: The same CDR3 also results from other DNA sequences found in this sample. CDR3 region: CASSQTGSYEQYF. The CDR3 DNA reads TGCGCCAGCAGCCAGACAGGGTCCTACGAGCAGTACTTC. The chain carries TRBV5-2 and TRBJ2-7; the table names TRBD1, a call not compared with the DNA. TRBV5-2 counts as a pseudogene. CDR3 length equals 13 residues.

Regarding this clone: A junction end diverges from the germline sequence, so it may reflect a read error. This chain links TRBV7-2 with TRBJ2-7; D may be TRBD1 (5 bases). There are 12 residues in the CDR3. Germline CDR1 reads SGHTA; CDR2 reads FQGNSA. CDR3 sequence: CASSLRIGVLRF. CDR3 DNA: TGTGCCAGCAGCTTGAGGATAGGGGTACTTCGTTTC.

CDR3 in DNA: TGTGCCAGCAAGCAAGGGGGCTCCGGGGAGCTGTTTTTT. Translated: CASKQGGSGELFF. The chain combines TRBV6-5 with TRBJ2-2; 7 nucleotides match TRBD1. This CDR3 contains 13 residues. Looked up from germline, CDR1 is MNHEY and CDR2 is SVGAGI. V shed 7 bases, J shed 6 bases, and the junction held 5 bases outside the gene matches.

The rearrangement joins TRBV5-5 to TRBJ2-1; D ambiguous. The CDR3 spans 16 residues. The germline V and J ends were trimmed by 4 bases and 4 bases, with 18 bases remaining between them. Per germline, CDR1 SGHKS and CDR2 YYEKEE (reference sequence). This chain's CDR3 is CASSRQATWGYNEQFF. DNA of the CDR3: TGTGCCAGCAGCCGCCAGGCGACATGGGGTTACAATGAGCAGTTCTTC.

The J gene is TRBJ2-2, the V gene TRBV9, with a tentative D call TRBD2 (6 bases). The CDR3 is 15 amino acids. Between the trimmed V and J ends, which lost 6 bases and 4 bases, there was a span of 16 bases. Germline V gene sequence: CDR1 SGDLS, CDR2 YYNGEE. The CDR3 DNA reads TGTGCCAGCACTGATCTGGGGGGAATCACCGGGGAGCTGTTTTTT. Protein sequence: CASTDLGGITGELFF.